This T cell receptor (beta chain) was identified during a study of a mutant IDH1 vaccine in newly diagnosed glioma. As for the study in general: Treated patients had a mean age of around 40 years and a sex split that was roughly 60% male and roughly 40% female.

The CDR3 extends over 13 amino acids. Per the germline V gene, CDR1 is SGHDN and CDR2 is FVKESK. Measured with immunoSEQ multiplex PCR; TCRdb has only the in-frame clones, and not every one. Of fewer than 100,000 clones in the sample, 70% to 90% were seen once. Findings and caveats of the study: Across multiple MHC alleles, 93.3% of patients had vaccine-induced responses.

About this clone: Its antigen is unidentified. The junction shows a germline mismatch at one end, possibly a read error.

Time point specified: baseline, week 1 (first vaccination visit). Specified treatment: pre-vaccination baseline after standard-of-care therapy. The origin of this receptor is a woman aged 50 to 60 with glioma. The chain couples TRBV14 to TRBJ1-1, with TRBD1 as a possible D gene (6 bases). The sample here was PBMCs, taken from a glioma patient treated with radiotherapy, temozolomide or both. CDR3 sequence: CASRQARGAEAFF. In DNA, the CDR3 is TGTGCCAGCAGACAAGCAAGGGGGGCTGAAGCTTTCTTT.